This entry concerns a single TCR beta chain. Its specific antigen is unknown. Qualities for individual bases were not recorded, and no much larger clone is one base off. The CDR3 goes from the cysteine to the phenylalanine over 16 residues. Of all the DNA, just the CDR3 is kept, 48 bases in frame from base 1. The germline ends are 17 bases apart after V is trimmed by 3 bases and J by 3 bases. In the germline V gene, CDR1 corresponds to MNHNS and CDR2 to SASEGT. These data originate in a study of shared T cell receptors in the human thymus (dated by TCRdb to about 2021). In the study overall: The study examined how self-reactive, shared T-cell receptor alpha chains are generated in the human thymus.

Library construction relied on the immunoSEQ multiplex PCR assay. TCRdb re-hosts the immuneACCESS table, in-frame sequences only. Its copies lack some clones; in the studies checked, an unresolved V gene accounts for under half of them, and the cause for the rest is not known. For this sample there are more than 550,000 clones; roughly 85% appear just once. Jointly, the top ten make up roughly 0.01% of the sample. A further study also used this sample, focusing on human thymus T cells. In that second paper, the authors write: In Finland, the donors were immunologically healthy infants who were having open corrective cardiac surgery for congenital heart defects. Thymus tissue was obtained as surgical resects removed during corrective cardiac surgery. Both the thymic and the peripheral blood repertoires appeared to show biased V and J gene segment usage. The related research reported highly overlapping thymic TCR repertoires among unrelated individuals. TCR alpha and beta repertoires from about 8 infant thymus samples and a few related peripheral blood samples were characterized in the study. Donor ages ranged from roughly 6 to 250 days, and the cohort comprised over 5 male and a couple of female infants. Thymocytes were released mechanically from tissue and stored at -70 °C as pellets of roughly 8.5-32 million cells. Genomic DNA was extracted from frozen cell pellets with a QIAsymphony instrument. Using the immunoSEQ multiplex PCR assay, the TCRB and TCRAD loci were amplified from a standardized quantity of quality-controlled genomic DNA. Amplicons spanned the V(D)J region at a length sufficient to cover the CDR3 and identify V and J genes. Through the commercial immunoSEQ service, the amplicons were sequenced on an Illumina platform. Primer bias and sequencing errors were corrected as previously described, and TCRAD and TCRB definitions were based on the IMGT database. Analysis of the repertoires was done with immunoSEQ Analyzer 3.0 and VDJTools and included basic statistics, V/J segment usage, diversity estimates, rarefaction and pairwise overlap. To estimate diversity, the Chao1, ChaoE, Efron-Thisted, Shannon and inverse Simpson indices were applied, and diversity was also estimated on datasets down-sampled to the smallest sample. For repertoire overlap, CDR3 nucleotide sequence, V gene and J gene had to match strictly, and clustering was done by Jaccard-based multidimensional scaling. Thymus samples yielded on average approximately 800,000 unique TCRB clonotypes, compared with 75,000 to 100,000 from blood samples.

The receptor was isolated from a girl younger than two with a congenital heart defect. Donor details come from another sample of the same person, matched by shared clones. What was sequenced was thymocytes. The chain is made from TRBV6-1 and TRBJ2-5; TRBD2 is a possible D gene, resting on 5 matching bases. The nucleotide sequence reads as follows: TGTGCCAGCAGTGAGACTGCCGGGGTAGTCGAAGAGACCCAGTACTTC. The resulting protein is CASSETAGVVEETQYF.